This entry features one TCR beta chain sequence. The antigen remains unidentified. This CDR3 comprises 16 residues. Between the trimmed V and J ends, which lost 0 bases and 7 bases, there was a span of 15 bases. Germline loops: CDR1 MNHNS, CDR2 SASEGT. This sample is drawn from a study of cytomegalovirus exposure and HLA in healthy donors. Study-level information: Earlier results showed roughly 120 million unique TCR beta sequences derived from roughly 180 million T cells. Among the 300 to 400 donors who were genotyped, around 77% fell in the genetic ancestry cluster that is associated with self-reported Caucasian donors. Findings and limits, study-wide: Some segments of the V type, notably TRBV6-2 and TRBV6-3, were excluded as indistinguishable.

Primers: 60 Vbeta forward and 13 Jbeta reverse. Sequenced by immunoSEQ multiplex PCR; TCRdb stores in-frame clones only, minus some. The data hold about 94,000 clones, with over 65% observed a single time. The TCR originated in a man aged 25-45 years in good health and CMV-seronegative. This rearrangement joins TRBV6-1 to TRBJ1-4, with D maybe TRBD1 (6 bases). The sequenced material came from PBMCs. CDR3 loop: CASSEARQVRGEKLFF. The CDR3, as DNA: TGTGCCAGCAGTGAAGCCCGACAGGTCAGAGGTGAAAAACTGTTTTTT.